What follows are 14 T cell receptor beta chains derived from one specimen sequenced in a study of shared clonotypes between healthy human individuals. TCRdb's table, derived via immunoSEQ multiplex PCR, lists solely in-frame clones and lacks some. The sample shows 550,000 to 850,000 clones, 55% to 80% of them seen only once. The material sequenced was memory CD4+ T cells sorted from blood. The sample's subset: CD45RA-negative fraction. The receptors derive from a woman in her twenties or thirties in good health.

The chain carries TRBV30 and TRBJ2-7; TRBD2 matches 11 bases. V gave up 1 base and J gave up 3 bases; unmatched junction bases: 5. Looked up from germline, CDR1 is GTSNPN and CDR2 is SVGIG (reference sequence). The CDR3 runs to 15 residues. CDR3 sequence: CAWSGRLAGIYEQYF. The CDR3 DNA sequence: TGTGCCTGGAGTGGGAGACTAGCGGGGATCTACGAGCAGTACTTC.

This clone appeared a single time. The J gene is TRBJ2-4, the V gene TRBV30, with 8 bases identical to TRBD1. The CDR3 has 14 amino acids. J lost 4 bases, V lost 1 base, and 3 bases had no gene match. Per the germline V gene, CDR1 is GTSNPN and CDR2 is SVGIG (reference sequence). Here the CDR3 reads CAWSEGTGKNIQYF. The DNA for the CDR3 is TGTGCCTGGAGTGAGGGGACAGGTAAAAACATTCAGTACTTC.

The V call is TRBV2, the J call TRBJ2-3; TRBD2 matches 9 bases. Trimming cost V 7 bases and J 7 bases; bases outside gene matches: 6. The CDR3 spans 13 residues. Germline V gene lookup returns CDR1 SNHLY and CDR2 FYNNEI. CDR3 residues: CASTSGMVNTQYF. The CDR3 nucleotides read TGTGCCAGCACTAGCGGGATGGTAAATACGCAGTATTTT.

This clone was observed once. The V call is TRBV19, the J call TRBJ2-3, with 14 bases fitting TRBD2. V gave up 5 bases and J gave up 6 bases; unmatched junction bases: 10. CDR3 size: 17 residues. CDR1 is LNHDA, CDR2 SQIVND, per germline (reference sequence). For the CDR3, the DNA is TGTGCCAGTAGTTCCCCGGGACTAGCGGGAGCAGGGGATACGCAGTATTTT. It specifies CASSSPGLAGAGDTQYF.

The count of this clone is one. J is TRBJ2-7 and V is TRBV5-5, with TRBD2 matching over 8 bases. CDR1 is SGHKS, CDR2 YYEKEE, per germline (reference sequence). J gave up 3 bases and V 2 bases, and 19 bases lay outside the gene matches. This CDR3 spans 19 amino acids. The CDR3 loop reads CASSLLPAGVELLFYEQYF. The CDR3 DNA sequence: TGTGCCAGCAGCTTATTACCAGCGGGAGTGGAGCTGTTGTTCTACGAGCAGTACTTC.

The CDR3 DNA follows: TGTGCCAGCAGTCAAGGGGGCAGCTCCTACGAGCAGTACTTC. Amino acid sequence: CASSQGGSSYEQYF. The chain couples TRBV6-1 to TRBJ2-7; 7 nucleotides match TRBD1. Germline V CDR1 and CDR2: MNHNS, SASEGT. V was pared by 5 bases and J by 0 bases, with 4 bases of the junction left unmatched. This CDR3 contains 14 residues.

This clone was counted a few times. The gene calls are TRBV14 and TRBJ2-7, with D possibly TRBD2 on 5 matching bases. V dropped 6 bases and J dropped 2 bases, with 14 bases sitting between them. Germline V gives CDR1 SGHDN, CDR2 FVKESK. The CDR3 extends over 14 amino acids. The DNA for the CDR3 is TGTGCCAGCAGTCTCGCGGGTGGGACCTACGAGCAGTACTTC. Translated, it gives CASSLAGGTYEQYF.

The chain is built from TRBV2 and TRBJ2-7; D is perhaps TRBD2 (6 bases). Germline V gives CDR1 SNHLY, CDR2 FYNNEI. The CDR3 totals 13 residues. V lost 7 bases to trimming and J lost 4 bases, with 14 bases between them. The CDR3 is CASMTDGSYEQYF. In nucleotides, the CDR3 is TGTGCCAGCATGACGGACGGGAGTTACGAGCAGTACTTC.

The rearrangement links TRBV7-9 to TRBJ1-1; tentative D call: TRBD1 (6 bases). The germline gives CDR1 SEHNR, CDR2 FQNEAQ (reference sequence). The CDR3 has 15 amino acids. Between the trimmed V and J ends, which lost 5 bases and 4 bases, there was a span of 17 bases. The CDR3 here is CASSPRQELRTEAFF. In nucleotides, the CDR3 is TGTGCCAGCAGCCCCAGACAGGAGTTACGCACTGAAGCTTTCTTT.

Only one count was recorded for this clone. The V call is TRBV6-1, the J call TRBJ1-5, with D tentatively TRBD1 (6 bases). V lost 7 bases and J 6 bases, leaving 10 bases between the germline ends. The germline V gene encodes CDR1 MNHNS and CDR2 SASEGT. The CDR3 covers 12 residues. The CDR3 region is CASTLRGQPQHF. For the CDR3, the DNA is TGTGCCAGCACTCTCAGGGGTCAGCCCCAGCATTTT.

CDR3 sequence: CASSKLAGVQNEQYF. CDR3 coding DNA: TGCGCCAGCAGCAAACTAGCGGGAGTGCAAAACGAGCAGTACTTC. The chain is built from TRBV10-1 and TRBJ2-7; TRBD2 agrees at 11 bases. With 6 bases clipped from V and 5 bases from J, the junction kept 9 bases outside the gene matches. Per the germline V gene, CDR1 is WNHNN and CDR2 is SYGVQD (reference sequence). CDR3 length: 15 amino acids.

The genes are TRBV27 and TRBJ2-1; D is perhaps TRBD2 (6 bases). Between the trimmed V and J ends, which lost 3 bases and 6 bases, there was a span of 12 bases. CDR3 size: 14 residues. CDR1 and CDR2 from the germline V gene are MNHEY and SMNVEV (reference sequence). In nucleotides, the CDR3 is TGTGCCAGCAGTTTTGGGCGGGGACGCAATGAGCAGTTCTTC. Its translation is CASSFGRGRNEQFF.

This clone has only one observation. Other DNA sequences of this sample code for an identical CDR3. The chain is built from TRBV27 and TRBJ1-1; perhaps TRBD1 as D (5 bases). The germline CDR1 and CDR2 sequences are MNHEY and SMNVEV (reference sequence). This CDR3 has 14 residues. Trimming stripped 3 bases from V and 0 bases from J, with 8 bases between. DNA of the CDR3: TGTGCCAGCAGTTTTTCGGGGGTGAACACTGAAGCTTTCTTT. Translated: CASSFSGVNTEAFF.

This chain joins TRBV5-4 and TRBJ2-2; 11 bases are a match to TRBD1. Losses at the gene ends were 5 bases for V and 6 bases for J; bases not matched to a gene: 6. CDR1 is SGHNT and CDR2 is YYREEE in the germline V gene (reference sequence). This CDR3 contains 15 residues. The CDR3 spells CASRSGTGGSGELFF. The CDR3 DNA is TGTGCCAGCAGGTCCGGGACAGGGGGGTCCGGGGAGCTGTTTTTT.